A single sample gave rise to the 4 T cell receptor beta chains below, sequenced in a study of fetal regulatory T cell absence and autoimmunity. The assay was immunoSEQ multiplex PCR, and TCRdb's table has in-frame clones only and misses some. The profile shows around 100,000 clones, less than 80% of them singletons. The sample taken for sequencing was pancreas tissue. Source of these receptors: a male donor with IPEX syndrome.

The rearrangement uses TRBV7-9 and TRBJ2-3; D gene ambiguous. Per germline, CDR1 SEHNR and CDR2 FQNEAQ (reference sequence). The CDR3 length is 11 residues. Deletions cut 3 bases from V and 7 bases from J, with 5 bases between. The CDR3 loop is CASSFGHTQYF. The CDR3 DNA reads as TGTGCCAGCAGCTTCGGGCATACGCAGTATTTT.

The rearrangement links TRBV7-6 to TRBJ2-7; D remains ambiguous. Germline assignment: CDR1 SGHVS and CDR2 FNYEAQ. Deletions cut 1 base from V and 0 bases from J, with 4 bases between. CDR3 size: 13 residues. The CDR3 bases are TGTGCCAGCAGCTTAGACAGCTCCTACGAGCAGTACTTC. Residues: CASSLDSSYEQYF.

This sequence joins TRBV5-6 and TRBJ1-4; D is perhaps TRBD1 (5 bases). The V end lost 3 bases, the J end lost 8 bases, and 17 bases lay between the germline ends. The CDR3 has 15 amino acids. Germline V CDR1 and CDR2: SGHDT, YYEEEE. The CDR3 nucleotides read TGTGCCAGCAGCTCTGTGGGGGAACCCGGGGAAAAACTGTTTTTT. Translation gives CASSSVGEPGEKLFF.

J is TRBJ2-7 and V is TRBV27; no clear D gene. This CDR3 is built from 13 residues. The germline V and J ends were trimmed by 5 bases and 3 bases, with 11 bases remaining between them. Germline CDR1 MNHEY, CDR2 SMNVEV (reference sequence). CDR3 bases: TGTGCCAGCAGTCTTAGCCCGGGCTACGAGCAGTACTTC. Amino acid sequence: CASSLSPGYEQYF.